This TCR beta chain emerged from a study of cytomegalovirus exposure and HLA in healthy donors. Whole-study results and caveats: For cytomegalovirus status, the classifier reportedly gave diagnoses with high specificity and sensitivity. Most TCRs appeared rarely, but some public TCRs recurred in many donors.

There are 14 residues in the CDR3. Deletions cut 3 bases from V and 3 bases from J, with 11 bases between. Germline V gives CDR1 SGHDN, CDR2 FVKESK. Notes on this clone: The antigen is unknown.

The assay was immunoSEQ multiplex PCR, and TCRdb's table has in-frame clones only and misses some. The data hold about 73,000 clones, with roughly 95% observed a single time. Separate from the approximately 670-subject first cohort, the approximately 120-subject validation cohort was the one that the donors belonged to. This TCR was sampled from a man younger than 35 in good health and CMV-seronegative. The specimen sequenced was PBMCs. The chain joins TRBV14 to TRBJ2-5; a possible D gene is TRBD2 (5 bases). CDR3 coding DNA: TGTGCCAGCAGCCATGGGAGTTGGGAAGAGACCCAGTACTTC. Its translation is CASSHGSWEETQYF.